The entry that follows covers one T cell receptor (beta chain) sequence. Its antigen is unidentified. This entry belongs to a study of T-cell memory formation after mild COVID-19. Study as a whole: Clusters were largely donor specific. Overall study results and limits: The SARS-CoV-2 specificity of second-wave clones reaching peak at day 37 remained unverified. CD4+ contracting clones were found mainly in CM and EM, and CD8+ ones in EMRA.

UMIs and sample barcodes were carried by the TCR alpha and TCR beta cDNA libraries that 5'RACE produced using constant-segment primers. TCRdb recomputed calls from the 5' RACE reads with MiXCR, one row per CDR3 protein. This sample carries about 140,000 distinct CDR3 sequences, around 13% of them seen once, and the ten largest clones take 13% to 15%. The sequenced material came from PBMCs or a T cell subset sorted from them (not recorded which). The sequence came from an adult woman who had mild COVID-19 (a few samples of this study predate the infection). Cell type and time point are not known.

This chain's CDR3 is CAISSGTVDEQFF. The CDR3 coding sequence is TGTGCCATTTCTAGCGGGACAGTCGATGAGCAGTTCTTC. This chain uses TRBV10-3 with TRBJ2-1; 9 nucleotides align to TRBD2. CDR1 and CDR2 (germline): ENHRY, SYGVKD. After removal of 9 bases from V and 8 bases from J, the junction contained 8 bases not matched to a gene. This CDR3 region has 13 residues.